Below are 21 T cell receptor beta chains sequenced from a single sample in a study of blood T cell repertoires in COVID-19. Only in-frame clones appear in the TCRdb table, and some are missing; sequencing was by immunoSEQ multiplex PCR. The sample has 100,000 to 120,000 clones, roughly four fifths seen once. Material: peripheral blood. The receptors were sampled from a woman in her 70s with acute or convalescent COVID-19.

This chain links TRBV21-1 with TRBJ2-2; the D call of TRBD2 is as the table states it, not checked on the DNA. TRBV21-1 is marked as a pseudogene. The CDR3 is 17 residues long. CDR3 in DNA: TGTGCCAGCAGCAAAGATCGCCTTCTGCGGGCCACCGGGGAGCTGTTTTTT. It encodes CASSKDRLLRATGELFF.

The chain combines TRBV3-1 (or the pseudogene TRBV3-2) with TRBJ1-4; tentative D call: TRBD1 (6 bases). Germline values: CDR1 LGHDT, CDR2 YNNKEL (reference sequence). The CDR3 consists of 12 residues. The V gene lost 5 bases and the J gene lost 14 bases, with 15 bases spanning the gap. The CDR3 DNA reads TGTGCCAGCAGCACAAGCGGACAGTCCCTGTTTTTT. This translates into CASSTSGQSLFF.

A few counts support this clone. The J gene is TRBJ1-6, the V gene TRBV5-1, with D hard to call. The CDR3 runs to 15 residues. Trimming cost V 1 base and J 8 bases, with 13 bases left between them. The germline V gene encodes CDR1 SGHRS and CDR2 YFSETQ. CDR3 residues: CASSLNWSLDSPLHF. DNA for the CDR3: TGCGCCAGCAGCTTGAACTGGTCTTTAGATTCACCCCTCCACTTT.

The chain joins TRBV4-2 to TRBJ2-2; D unresolved. In germline, CDR1 is LGHNA, CDR2 YNFKEQ. The CDR3 has 15 amino acids. The V end lost 1 base, the J end lost 5 bases, and 11 bases lay between the germline ends. CDR3 sequence (DNA): TGTGCCAGCAGCCAAGCTAGGCAAGGTACCGGGGAGCTGTTTTTT. Protein sequence: CASSQARQGTGELFF.

This chain connects TRBV5-4 to TRBJ2-1; 8 positions agree with TRBD2. V lost 4 bases and J lost 4; bases outside the gene matches: 7. CDR3 length equals 15 residues. Looked up from germline, CDR1 is SGHNT and CDR2 is YYREEE (reference sequence). The CDR3 spells CASSLPAGAYNEQFF. The CDR3 region has the DNA TGTGCCAGCAGCCTCCCAGCGGGGGCTTACAATGAGCAGTTCTTC.

V is TRBV15 and J is TRBJ1-5, with a possible D match to TRBD1 (5 bases). CDR3 length equals 15 residues. The germline V and J ends were trimmed by 4 bases and 1 base, with 11 bases remaining between them. Germline lookup yields CDR1 LNHNV and CDR2 YYDKDF (reference sequence). The CDR3 nucleotides read TGTGCCACCAGCACCCCCAGGGCAAGCAATCAGCCCCAGCATTTT. Translation gives CATSTPRASNQPQHF.

The CDR3 sequence is CSVGSENTGYTF. In nucleotides, the CDR3 is TGCAGCGTTGGTTCTGAGAATACTGGCTACACCTTC. The chain combines TRBV29-1 with TRBJ1-2; D unclear. Germline CDR1 SQVTM, CDR2 ANQGSEA. The CDR3 has 12 amino acids. Deletions cut 4 bases from V and 7 bases from J, with 13 bases between.

The chain links TRBV20-1 to TRBJ2-7; a weak D match, TRBD1 (6 bases). The ends were cut back, 5 bases at V and 3 bases at J, with 8 bases in the middle. Germline-derived CDR1 and CDR2 are DFQATT and SNEGSKA (reference sequence). The CDR3 is 11 amino acids. The chain's CDR3 is CSARQDYEQYV. The CDR3 DNA reads TGCAGTGCTCGACAGGACTACGAGCAGTACGTC.

The chain couples TRBV11-1 to TRBJ1-2; TRBD1 agrees at 7 bases. The CDR3 sequence is 16 residues long. Trimming at V came to 2 bases and at J to 1 base, leaving 7 bases not matched to a gene. CDR1 and CDR2 (germline): SGHAT, FQDESV (reference sequence). The CDR3 sequence: CASSLIGTDLNYGYTF. In DNA, the CDR3 is TGTGCCAGCAGCTTAATTGGGACAGACCTTAACTATGGCTACACCTTC.

As regards this clone: Germline and junction disagree at one end, which may indicate a read error. V and J are TRBV7-3 and TRBJ2-1; D unresolved. There are 11 residues in the CDR3. CDR1 is SGHTA, CDR2 FQGTGA, per germline. This chain's CDR3 is CASSSSNEQFF. The CDR3 coding sequence is TGTGCCAGCAGCTCCTCCAATGAGCAGTTCTTC.

The chain uses TRBV28 and TRBJ1-2; TRBD1 matches 7 bases. The CDR3 runs to 16 residues. V was pared by 6 bases and J by 0 bases, with 10 bases of the junction left unmatched. The germline V gene has CDR1 MDHEN and CDR2 SYDVKM. The CDR3 bases are TGTGCCAGCAGCTCAACAGGGGTATTGGCTAACTATGGCTACACCTTC. It yields the protein CASSSTGVLANYGYTF.

The chain joins TRBV28 to TRBJ2-3, with D possibly TRBD1 on 5 matching bases. Germline V gene lookup returns CDR1 MDHEN and CDR2 SYDVKM. Between the trimmed V and J ends, which lost 10 bases and 2 bases, there was a span of 19 bases. This CDR3 contains 15 residues. Written as DNA, the CDR3 is TGTGCCACATGGACGAGGACAAGGTCCACAGATACGCAGTATTTT. Protein: CATWTRTRSTDTQYF.

This clone showed up just once. The rearrangement uses TRBV28 and TRBJ1-2, with D possibly TRBD1 on 5 matching bases. V lost 6 bases and J lost 10, with 24 bases in between. Germline V gene data show CDR1 as MDHEN and CDR2 as SYDVKM. The CDR3 sequence is 15 residues long. The CDR3 protein is CASRRTGPGIIDYTF. DNA of the CDR3: TGTGCCAGCAGACGTACAGGCCCCGGTATAATAGACTACACCTTC.

The rearrangement links TRBV7-9 to TRBJ1-6; TRBD1 matches 7 bases. Trimming cost V 2 bases and J 15 bases; bases outside gene matches: 13. The CDR3 is 15 residues long. Germline CDR1 reads SEHNR; CDR2 reads FQNEAQ (reference sequence). CDR3 nucleotide sequence: TGTGCCAGCAGCTTAACCGGTTCGGGTAGGGGGCTCCTCCACTTT. It codes for CASSLTGSGRGLLHF. Full variable domain (rest looked up from reference TRBV7-9 and TRBJ1-6): DTGVSQNPRHKITKRGQNVTFRCDPISEHNRLYWYRQTLGQGPEFLTYFQNEAQLEKSRLLSDRFSAERPKGSFSTLEIQRTEQGDSAMYLCASSLTGSGRGLLHFGNGTRLTVT.

This clone was picked up a small number of times. This chain joins TRBV7-2 and TRBJ1-6; a possible D gene is TRBD1 (5 bases). CDR3 length equals 16 residues. V lost 2 bases and J lost 0, with 8 bases in between. From germline, CDR1 is SGHTA and CDR2 FQGNSA. The CDR3, as DNA: TGTGCCAGCAGCTTACAGGGACTCTCCTATAATTCACCCCTCCACTTT. Protein product: CASSLQGLSYNSPLHF. Full variable domain (outside the CDR3, taken from reference TRBV7-2 and TRBJ1-6): GAGVSQSPSNKVTEKGKDVELRCDPISGHTALYWYRQSLGQGLEFLIYFQGNSAPDKSGLPSDRFSAERTGGSVSTLTIQRTQQEDSAVYLCASSLQGLSYNSPLHFGNGTRLTVT.

The V call is TRBV29-1, the J call TRBJ2-3, with 7 bases aligning to TRBD1. After removal of 6 bases from V and 2 bases from J, the junction contained 5 bases not matched to a gene. The germline V gene has CDR1 SQVTM and CDR2 ANQGSEA. The CDR3 is 13 amino acids. CDR3 sequence (DNA): TGCAGCGTCCTTGGGACAGCCACAGATACGCAGTATTTT. Translation gives CSVLGTATDTQYF.

The rearrangement uses TRBV4-1 and TRBJ1-2; D might be TRBD1 (6 bases). Per germline, CDR1 MGHRA and CDR2 YSYEKL. V dropped 6 bases and J dropped 6 bases, with 14 bases sitting between them. This CDR3 has 13 amino acids. This CDR3 reads CASSLRTADGYTF. Here the CDR3 DNA reads TGCGCCAGCAGTTTACGGACAGCGGATGGCTACACCTTC.

This clone was recorded once. The chain recombines TRBV19 with TRBJ2-3, with 13 bases aligning to TRBD2. This CDR3 has 16 residues. With V trimmed by 5 bases and J by 5 bases, 7 bases remained unmatched. Per germline, CDR1 LNHDA and CDR2 SQIVND (reference sequence). The CDR3 nucleotides read TGTGCCAGTAGTCAAACTAGCGGGGGGGTTTTAGATACGCAGTATTTT. The encoded protein is CASSQTSGGVLDTQYF.

This chain joins TRBV7-8 and TRBJ1-3, with no clear D. From germline, CDR1 is SGHVS and CDR2 FQNEAQ. The CDR3 contains 17 residues. V shed 1 base and J shed 0 bases, with 13 bases lying between them. The CDR3 bases are TGTGCCAGCAGCTTAGAGAACGCACGGTTCTCTGGAAACACCATATATTTT. The encoded protein is CASSLENARFSGNTIYF.

The V call is TRBV27, the J call TRBJ2-1, with D unresolved. This CDR3 spans 17 amino acids. The V gene's germline CDR1 is MNHEY and CDR2 SMNVEV (reference sequence). Trimming took off 2 bases at V and 0 bases at J, with 14 bases between the two ends. CDR3 sequence reads: CASSLQYLRSSYNEQFF. The CDR3 DNA is TGTGCCAGCAGTTTACAGTATCTTCGGAGCTCCTACAATGAGCAGTTCTTC.

V and J are TRBV7-8 and TRBJ1-1; 7 bases agree with TRBD1. The CDR3 sequence is 18 residues long. Germline V gene sequence: CDR1 SGHVS, CDR2 FQNEAQ. The V gene end was trimmed by 5 bases and the J gene end by 1 base; junction bases not matched to a gene: 16. The CDR3 sequence is CASSLKSRGQLGNTEAFF. Here the CDR3 DNA reads TGTGCCAGCAGCCTAAAATCCAGGGGACAGTTGGGGAACACTGAAGCTTTCTTT.